What follows describes a single T cell receptor beta chain. Antigen unknown. Total RNA extraction produced at least 5 micrograms (per sample) for the study. The sample is drawn from a study of blood T cells in healthy people across ages. Then a second PCR, running roughly 6 to 12 cycles, was carried out with a sample-barcoded 5' primer and a J-beta primer mix. TCRdb processed the 5' RACE reads anew with MiXCR; each CDR3 protein has one entry. The data show hundreds of thousands of distinct CDR3 sequences, with roughly 44% seen just once and approximately 19% held by the top ten. Trimming stripped 2 bases from V and 4 bases from J, with 11 bases between. Looked up from germline, CDR1 is MNHEY and CDR2 is SVGEGT. The CDR3 runs 14 residues. Findings of the study overall: As age increased, TCR beta diversity per million T cells fell in a roughly linear fashion. It was not possible, with unsorted PBMCs, to conclusively compare naive and antigen-experienced cells. Diversity estimated from one million T cells was considered an underestimate.

The chain combines TRBV6-2 or TRBV6-3 with TRBJ2-5; D is uncertain. The sequenced sample consisted of blood. This TCR was sampled from a man in his 60s in good health. CDR3 bases: TGTGCCAGCAGTTACACATTGTCTGGAGAGACCCAGTACTTC. Translating it yields CASSYTLSGETQYF.